The 9 T cell receptor beta chains in this list originate from one sample, sequenced in a study of blood T cell repertoires in COVID-19. Clones were sequenced by immunoSEQ multiplex PCR, and TCRdb holds only the in-frame ones, with some missing. Counted here are roughly 280,000 clones, 70% to 90% occurring once; the ten biggest clones make up 9.5% to 11%. Input material: peripheral blood. These receptors came from a woman in her sixties or seventies with acute or convalescent COVID-19.

In its sample, this clone was seen a few times. The V and J genes are TRBV19 and TRBJ1-5; D is unclear. The V end was cut by 5 bases, the J end by 0 bases, with 8 bases between. The CDR3 has 14 residues. CDR1 and CDR2 (germline): LNHDA, SQIVND (reference sequence). Here the CDR3 reads CASSVTYSNQPQHF. CDR3 nucleotides: TGTGCCAGTAGTGTGACTTATAGCAATCAGCCCCAGCATTTT. The whole variable domain, remainder taken from reference TRBV19 and TRBJ1-5, is DGGITQSPKYLFRKEGQNVTLSCEQNLNHDAMYWYRQDPGQGLRLIYYSQIVNDFQKGDIAEGYSVSREKKESFPLTVTSAQKNPTAFYLCASSVTYSNQPQHFGDGTRLSIL.

The genes are TRBV20-1 and TRBJ1-6; D gene uncertain. CDR3 size: 10 residues. Trimming pared 5 bases from V and 13 bases from J, leaving 9 bases between. Germline CDR1 DFQATT, CDR2 SNEGSKA (reference sequence). CDR3 DNA: TGCAGTGCTGCAGAGCGGCCCCTCCACTTT. Its translation is CSAAERPLHF.

This clone was counted once. This sequence joins TRBV19 and TRBJ1-1, with a weak D call TRBD1 (6 bases). The germline V gene encodes CDR1 LNHDA and CDR2 SQIVND (reference sequence). This CDR3 is built from 14 residues. Trimming took 7 bases from V and 0 from J, leaving 12 bases between them. In nucleotides, the CDR3 is TGTGCCAGTACCCTCACAGGGATGAACACTGAAGCTTTCTTT. Encoded protein: CASTLTGMNTEAFF.

V is TRBV3-1 (or the pseudogene TRBV3-2) and J is TRBJ2-1, with D maybe TRBD2 (6 bases). CDR3 size: 15 residues. CDR1 and CDR2 (germline): LGHDT, YNNKEL (reference sequence). V was pared by 2 bases and J by 6 bases, with 14 bases between. The CDR3 bases are TGTGCCAGCAGCCAATTTGGGGGGAGGAGCAATGAGCAGTTCTTC. This sequence encodes CASSQFGGRSNEQFF.

This clone was detected once. The J gene is TRBJ1-2, the V gene TRBV5-8; D not certain. The CDR3 sequence is 11 residues long. Per the germline V gene, CDR1 is SGHTS and CDR2 is YDEGEE. V gave up 4 bases and J gave up 8 bases, with 9 bases separating them. The CDR3: CASSLRYGYTF. CDR3 nucleotide sequence: TGTGCCAGCAGCCTCCGGTACGGCTACACCTTC. Full variable domain (remainder filled in from reference TRBV5-8 and TRBJ1-2): EAGVTQSPTHLIKTRGQQATLRCSPISGHTSVYWYQQALGLGLQFLLWYDEGEERNRGNFPPRFSGRQFPNYSSELNVNALELEDSALYLCASSLRYGYTFGSGTRLTVV.

The chain employs TRBV4-1 and TRBJ2-5; no clear D gene. The CDR3 has 14 amino acids. V was pared by 1 base and J by 3 bases, with 9 bases between. Germline assignment: CDR1 MGHRA and CDR2 YSYEKL. The CDR3 reads CASSQGRSEETQYF. The CDR3 DNA reads TGCGCCAGCAGCCAAGGGAGAAGTGAAGAGACCCAGTACTTC.

The chain carries TRBV23-1 and TRBJ2-3, with D unclear. TRBV23-1 is an open reading frame whose function is uncertain. There are 14 residues in the CDR3. V was clipped by 5 bases and J by 0 bases, with 9 bases between them. CDR3 DNA: TGCGCCAGCAGTTTCTGGCAGAGCACAGATACGCAGTATTTT. The encoded protein is CASSFWQSTDTQYF.

This rearrangement joins TRBV18 to TRBJ1-1; tentative D call: TRBD1 (5 bases). Germline V gene lookup returns CDR1 KGHSH and CDR2 LQKENI. Trimming cost V 3 bases and J 1 base, with 12 bases left between them. The CDR3 runs 15 residues. In nucleotides, the CDR3 is TGTGCCAGCTCACCCTCAGTAGACAGGAACACTGAAGCTTTCTTT. As protein: CASSPSVDRNTEAFF.

The chain couples TRBV27 to TRBJ2-5, with 10 bases fitting TRBD2. V lost 6 bases to trimming and J lost 4 bases; unmatched junction nucleotides: 2. CDR3 length equals 13 residues. Germline CDR1 MNHEY, CDR2 SMNVEV (reference sequence). The CDR3 sequence is CASRGLARETQYF. CDR3 bases: TGTGCCAGCAGGGGACTAGCGAGAGAGACCCAGTACTTC.